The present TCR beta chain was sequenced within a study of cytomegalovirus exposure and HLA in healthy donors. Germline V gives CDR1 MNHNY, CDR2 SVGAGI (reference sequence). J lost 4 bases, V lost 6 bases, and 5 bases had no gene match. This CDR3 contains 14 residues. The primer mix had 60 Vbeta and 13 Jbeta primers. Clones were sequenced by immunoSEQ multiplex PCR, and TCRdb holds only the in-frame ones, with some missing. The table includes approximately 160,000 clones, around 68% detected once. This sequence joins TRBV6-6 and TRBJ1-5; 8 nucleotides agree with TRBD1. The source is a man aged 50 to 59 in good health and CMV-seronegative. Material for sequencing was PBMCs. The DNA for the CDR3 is TGTGCCAGCAGGGAGGGACAGGTAAATCAGCCCCAGCATTTT. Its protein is CASREGQVNQPQHF.